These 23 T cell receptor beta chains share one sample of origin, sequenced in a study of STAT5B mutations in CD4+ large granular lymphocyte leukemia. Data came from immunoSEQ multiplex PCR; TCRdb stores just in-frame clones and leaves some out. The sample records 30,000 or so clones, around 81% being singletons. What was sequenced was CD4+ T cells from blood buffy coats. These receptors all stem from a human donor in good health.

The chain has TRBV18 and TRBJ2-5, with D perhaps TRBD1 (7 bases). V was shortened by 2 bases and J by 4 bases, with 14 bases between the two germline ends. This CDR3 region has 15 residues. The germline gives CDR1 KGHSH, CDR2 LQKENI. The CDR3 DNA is TGTGCCAGCTCACCATTCACAGGGGAGGCAGAGACCCAGTACTTC. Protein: CASSPFTGEAETQYF. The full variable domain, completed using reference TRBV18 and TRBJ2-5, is NAGVMQNPRHLVRRRGQEARLRCSPMKGHSHVYWYRQLPEEGLKFMVYLQKENIIDESGMPKERFSAEFPKEGPSILRIQQVVRGDSAAYFCASSPFTGEAETQYFGPGTRLLVL.

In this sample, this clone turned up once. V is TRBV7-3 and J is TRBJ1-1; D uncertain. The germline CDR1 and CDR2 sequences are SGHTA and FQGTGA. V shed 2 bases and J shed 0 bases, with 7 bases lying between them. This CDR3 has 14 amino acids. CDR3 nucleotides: TGTGCCAGCAGCTTAGGAGGTATGAACACTGAAGCTTTCTTT. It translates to CASSLGGMNTEAFF.

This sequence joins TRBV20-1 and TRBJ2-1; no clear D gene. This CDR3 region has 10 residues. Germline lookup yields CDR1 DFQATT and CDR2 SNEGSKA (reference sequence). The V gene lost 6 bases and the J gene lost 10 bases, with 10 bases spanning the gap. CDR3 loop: CSAPVGEQFF. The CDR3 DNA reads TGCAGTGCCCCCGTAGGGGAGCAGTTCTTC.

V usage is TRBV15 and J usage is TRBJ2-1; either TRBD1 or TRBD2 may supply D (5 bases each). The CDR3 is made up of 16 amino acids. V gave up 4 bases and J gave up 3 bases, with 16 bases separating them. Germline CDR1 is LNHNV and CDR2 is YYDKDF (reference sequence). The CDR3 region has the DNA TGTGCCACCAGCACCCCCCGGGGCCGTAGCTACAATGAGCAGTTCTTC. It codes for CATSTPRGRSYNEQFF.

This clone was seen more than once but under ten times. The CDR3 sequence is CASRAYEGTEAFF. CDR3 nucleotide sequence: TGCGCCAGCAGGGCTTACGAAGGGACTGAAGCTTTCTTT. The chain is built from TRBV10-2 and TRBJ1-1, with no clear D. The V gene lost 6 bases and the J gene lost 5 bases, with 13 bases spanning the gap. Germline V CDR1 and CDR2: WSHSY, SAAADI. CDR3 length: 13 residues.

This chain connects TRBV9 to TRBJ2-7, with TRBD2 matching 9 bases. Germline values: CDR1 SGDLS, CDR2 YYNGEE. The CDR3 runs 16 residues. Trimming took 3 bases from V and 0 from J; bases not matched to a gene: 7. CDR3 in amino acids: CASSARGSGSSYEQYF. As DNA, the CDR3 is TGTGCCAGCAGCGCCAGAGGTAGCGGGAGCTCCTACGAGCAGTACTTC.

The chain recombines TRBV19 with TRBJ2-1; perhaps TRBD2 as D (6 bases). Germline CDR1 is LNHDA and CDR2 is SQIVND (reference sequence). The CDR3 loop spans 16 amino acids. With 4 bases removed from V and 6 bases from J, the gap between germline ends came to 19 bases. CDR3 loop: CASSRASAASGNEQFF. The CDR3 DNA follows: TGTGCCAGTAGTAGGGCTAGCGCCGCTAGTGGCAATGAGCAGTTCTTC.

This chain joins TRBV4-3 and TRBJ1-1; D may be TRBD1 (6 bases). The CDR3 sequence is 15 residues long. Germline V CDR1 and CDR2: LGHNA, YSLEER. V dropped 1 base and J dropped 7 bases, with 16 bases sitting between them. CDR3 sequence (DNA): TGCGCCAGCAGCCAAGCCCGCACAGGGCTCCTTGAAGCTTTCTTT. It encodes CASSQARTGLLEAFF.

CDR3 amino acids: CAISPDRSYGYTF. DNA for the CDR3: TGTGCCATCAGTCCGGACAGATCCTATGGCTACACCTTC. V usage is TRBV10-3 and J usage is TRBJ1-2, with a weak D call TRBD1 (6 bases). CDR1 ENHRY and CDR2 SYGVKD come from the germline V gene. The CDR3 covers 13 residues. The V gene lost 5 bases and the J gene lost 4 bases, with 11 bases spanning the gap.

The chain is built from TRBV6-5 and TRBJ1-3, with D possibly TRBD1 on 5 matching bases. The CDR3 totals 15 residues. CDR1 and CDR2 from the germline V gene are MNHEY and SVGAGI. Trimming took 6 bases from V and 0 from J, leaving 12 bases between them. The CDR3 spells CASRAQESSGNTIYF. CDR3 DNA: TGTGCCAGCAGGGCACAGGAGAGCTCTGGAAACACCATATATTTT.

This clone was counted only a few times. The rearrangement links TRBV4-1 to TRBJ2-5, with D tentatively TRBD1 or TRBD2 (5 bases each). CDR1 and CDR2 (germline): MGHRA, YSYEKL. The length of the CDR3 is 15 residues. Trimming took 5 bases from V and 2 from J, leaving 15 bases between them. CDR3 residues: CASSAGRGLQETQYF. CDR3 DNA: TGCGCCAGCAGCGCCGGCCGGGGCCTACAAGAGACCCAGTACTTC.

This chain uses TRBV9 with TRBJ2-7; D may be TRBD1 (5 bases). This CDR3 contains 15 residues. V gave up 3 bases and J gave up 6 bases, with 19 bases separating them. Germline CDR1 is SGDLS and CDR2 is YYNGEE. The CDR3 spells CASSGQLGQNAEQYF. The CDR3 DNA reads TGTGCCAGCAGCGGCCAGTTGGGGCAGAACGCCGAGCAGTACTTC.

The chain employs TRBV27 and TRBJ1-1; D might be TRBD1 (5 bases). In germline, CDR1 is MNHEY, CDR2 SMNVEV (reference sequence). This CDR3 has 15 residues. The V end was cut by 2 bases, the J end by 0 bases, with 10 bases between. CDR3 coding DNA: TGTGCCAGCAGTTTAGGGGGAATAATGAACACTGAAGCTTTCTTT. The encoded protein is CASSLGGIMNTEAFF.

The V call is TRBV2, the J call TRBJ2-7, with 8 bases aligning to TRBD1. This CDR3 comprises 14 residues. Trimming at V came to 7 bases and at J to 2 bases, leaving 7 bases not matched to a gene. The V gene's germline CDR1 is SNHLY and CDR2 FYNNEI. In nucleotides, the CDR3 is TGTGCCAGCAAAACCGGGACAGGACCCTACGAGCAGTACTTC. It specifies CASKTGTGPYEQYF.

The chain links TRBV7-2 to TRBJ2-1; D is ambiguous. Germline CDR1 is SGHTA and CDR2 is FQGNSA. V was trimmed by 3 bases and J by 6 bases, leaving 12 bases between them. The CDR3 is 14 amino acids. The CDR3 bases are TGTGCCAGCAGCTTCTCGAGCGCACCCAATGAGCAGTTCTTC. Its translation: CASSFSSAPNEQFF.

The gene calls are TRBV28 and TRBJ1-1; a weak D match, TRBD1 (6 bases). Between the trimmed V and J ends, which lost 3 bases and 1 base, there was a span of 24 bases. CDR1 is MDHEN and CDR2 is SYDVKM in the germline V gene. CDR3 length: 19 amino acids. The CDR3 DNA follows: TGTGCCAGCAGTTTGGGCAAAAGGTGGGGGCCCCCCACGAACACTGAAGCTTTCTTT. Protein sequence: CASSLGKRWGPPTNTEAFF. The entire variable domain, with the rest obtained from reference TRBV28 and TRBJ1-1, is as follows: DVKVTQSSRYLVKRTGEKVFLECVQDMDHENMFWYRQDPGLGLRLIYFSYDVKMKEKGDIPEGYSVSREKKERFSLILESASTNQTSMYLCASSLGKRWGPPTNTEAFFGQGTRLTVV.

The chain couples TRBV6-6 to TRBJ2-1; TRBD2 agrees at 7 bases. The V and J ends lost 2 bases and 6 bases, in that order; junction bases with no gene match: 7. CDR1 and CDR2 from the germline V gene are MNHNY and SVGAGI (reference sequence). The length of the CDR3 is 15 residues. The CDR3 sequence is CASSYPRGEGNEQFF. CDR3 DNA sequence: TGTGCCAGCAGTTACCCCCGGGGGGAGGGCAATGAGCAGTTCTTC.

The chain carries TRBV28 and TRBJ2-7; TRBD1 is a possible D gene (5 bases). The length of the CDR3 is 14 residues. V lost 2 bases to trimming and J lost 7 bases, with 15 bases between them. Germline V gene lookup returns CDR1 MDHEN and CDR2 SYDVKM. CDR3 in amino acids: CASSLPGIRREQYF. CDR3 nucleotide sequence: TGTGCCAGCAGTTTACCAGGGATCCGGCGGGAGCAGTACTTC.

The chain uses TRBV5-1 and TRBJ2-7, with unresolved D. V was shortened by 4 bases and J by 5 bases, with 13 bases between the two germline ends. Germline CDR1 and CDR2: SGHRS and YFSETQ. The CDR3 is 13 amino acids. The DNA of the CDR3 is TGCGCCAGCAGCGAGCCCGGAGCAAACGAGCAGTACTTC. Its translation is CASSEPGANEQYF.

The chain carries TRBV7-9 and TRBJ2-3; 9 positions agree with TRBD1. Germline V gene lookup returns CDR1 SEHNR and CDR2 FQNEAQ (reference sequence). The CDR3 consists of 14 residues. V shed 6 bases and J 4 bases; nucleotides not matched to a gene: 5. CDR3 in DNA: TGTGCCAGCAGTCGGGACAGGGCCCCAGATACGCAGTATTTT. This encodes CASSRDRAPDTQYF.

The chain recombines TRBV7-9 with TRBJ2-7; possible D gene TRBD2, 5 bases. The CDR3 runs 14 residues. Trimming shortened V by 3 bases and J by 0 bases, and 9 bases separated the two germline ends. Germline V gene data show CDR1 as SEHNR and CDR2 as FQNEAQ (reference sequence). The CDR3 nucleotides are TGTGCCAGCAGCTTTACGGGAAGCTCCTACGAGCAGTACTTC. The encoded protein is CASSFTGSSYEQYF. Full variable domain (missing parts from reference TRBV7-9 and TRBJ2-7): DTGVSQNPRHKITKRGQNVTFRCDPISEHNRLYWYRQTLGQGPEFLTYFQNEAQLEKSRLLSDRFSAERPKGSFSTLEIQRTEQGDSAMYLCASSFTGSSYEQYFGPGTRLTVT.

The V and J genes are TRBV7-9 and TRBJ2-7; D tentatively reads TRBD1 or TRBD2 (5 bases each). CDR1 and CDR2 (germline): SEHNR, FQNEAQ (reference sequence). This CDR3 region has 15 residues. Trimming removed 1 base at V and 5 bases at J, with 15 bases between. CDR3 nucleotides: TGTGCCAGCAGCTTAGGAGGGGCAGGGAATAACGAGCAGTACTTC. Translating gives CASSLGGAGNNEQYF.

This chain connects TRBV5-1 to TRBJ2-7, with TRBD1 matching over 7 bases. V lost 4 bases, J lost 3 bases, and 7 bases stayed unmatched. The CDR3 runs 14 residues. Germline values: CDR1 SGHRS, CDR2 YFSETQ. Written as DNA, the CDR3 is TGCGCCAGCAGCGGTGGGACAGCCTTCTACGAGCAGTACTTC. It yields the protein CASSGGTAFYEQYF.